Listed below are T cell receptor beta chains from one sample, sequenced in a study of response to subunit inactivated influenza vaccine. TCRdb analysed the RT-PCR reads with MiXCR anew, one entry per CDR3 protein. The table includes roughly 700,000 distinct CDR3 sequences, 15% to 19% detected once. Sequenced here: PBMCs from blood, sampled 12 days after vaccination. All receptors come from a man aged 45 to 65 who received an inactivated influenza vaccine. Both conserved end residues are part of each CDR3. Fields, in order: J gene, V gene, D gene, CDR3 protein. The D gene is left open where the match is weak.

TRBJ2-1 TRBV7-9 TRBD1 CASSPRDRVDEQFF
TRBJ2-6 TRBV14 TRBD1 CASSQVRDSRWGANVLTF
TRBJ1-1 TRBV7-9 - CASLGIGEAFF
TRBJ1-3 TRBV18 - CASSPSTASGNTIYF
TRBJ2-3 TRBV25-1 TRBD1 CASSEWDSPRDTQYF
TRBJ2-7 TRBV29-1 TRBD2 CSVTPKGAGGAYEQYF
TRBJ2-3 TRBV20-1 - CSAPTWGRRDTQYF
TRBJ2-3 TRBV11-2 TRBD2 CASSRLGLARDTQYF
TRBJ2-7 TRBV4-2 TRBD2 CASSQETSGRYEQYF
TRBJ2-3 TRBV4-2 - CASSQVLGGPRTDTQYF
TRBJ2-3 TRBV5-1 - CASSFTGRTDTQYF
TRBJ2-3 TRBV7-9 TRBD2 CASSLLASGDTDTQYF
TRBJ2-7 TRBV11-1 TRBD2 CASSGGLAGRYEQYF
TRBJ2-1 TRBV15 - CATGTKAYNEQFF
TRBJ2-5 TRBV7-2 TRBD2 CASSFRGRALSAETQYF
TRBJ2-7 TRBV6-2/TRBV6-3 TRBD1 CASSTRQGRYEQYF
TRBJ2-1 TRBV12-3/TRBV12-4 - CASRRPGLSTGEQFF